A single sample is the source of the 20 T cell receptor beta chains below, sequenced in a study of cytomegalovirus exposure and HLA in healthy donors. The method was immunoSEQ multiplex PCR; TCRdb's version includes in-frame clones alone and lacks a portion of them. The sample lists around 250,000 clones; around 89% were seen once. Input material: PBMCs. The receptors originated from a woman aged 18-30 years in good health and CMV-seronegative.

The CDR3 here is CASSFQGLGANEKLFF. For the CDR3, the DNA is TGTGCCAGCAGTTTTCAGGGGCTGGGTGCTAATGAAAAACTGTTTTTT. The V and J genes are TRBV27 and TRBJ1-4; D perhaps matches TRBD1 (6 bases). CDR3 size: 16 residues. Per germline, CDR1 MNHEY and CDR2 SMNVEV (reference sequence). Trimming shortened V by 3 bases and J by 3 bases, and 14 bases separated the two germline ends. Combining the CDR3 with reference TRBV27 and TRBJ1-4 gives the whole variable domain EAQVTQNPRYLITVTGKKLTVTCSQNMNHEYMSWYRQDPGLGLRQIYYSMNVEVTDKGDVPEGYKVSRKEKRNFPLILESPSPNQTSLYFCASSFQGLGANEKLFFGSGTQLSVL.

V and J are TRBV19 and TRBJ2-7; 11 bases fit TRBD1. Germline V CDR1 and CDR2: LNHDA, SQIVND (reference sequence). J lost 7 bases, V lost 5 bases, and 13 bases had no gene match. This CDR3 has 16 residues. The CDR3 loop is CASSAYPGQGVREQYF. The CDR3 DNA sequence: TGTGCCAGTAGTGCCTATCCGGGACAGGGGGTCAGGGAGCAGTACTTC.

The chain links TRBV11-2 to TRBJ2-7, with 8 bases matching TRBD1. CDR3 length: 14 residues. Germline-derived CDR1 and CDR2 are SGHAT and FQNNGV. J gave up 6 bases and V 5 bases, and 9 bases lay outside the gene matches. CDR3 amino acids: CASSPRTGPREQYF. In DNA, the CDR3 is TGTGCCAGCAGCCCGAGGACAGGGCCTCGCGAGCAGTACTTC.

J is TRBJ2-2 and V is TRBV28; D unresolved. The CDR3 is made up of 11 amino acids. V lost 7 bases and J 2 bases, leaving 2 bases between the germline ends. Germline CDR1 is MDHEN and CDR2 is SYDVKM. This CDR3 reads CASTNTGELFF. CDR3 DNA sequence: TGTGCCAGCACTAACACCGGGGAGCTGTTTTTT.

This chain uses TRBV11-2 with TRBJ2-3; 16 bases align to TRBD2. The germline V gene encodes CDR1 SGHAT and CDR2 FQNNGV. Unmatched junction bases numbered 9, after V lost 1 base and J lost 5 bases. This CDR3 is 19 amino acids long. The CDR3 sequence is CASSLGVGTSGGVGDTQYF. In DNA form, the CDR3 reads TGTGCCAGCAGCTTAGGTGTTGGGACTAGCGGGGGGGTCGGAGATACGCAGTATTTT.

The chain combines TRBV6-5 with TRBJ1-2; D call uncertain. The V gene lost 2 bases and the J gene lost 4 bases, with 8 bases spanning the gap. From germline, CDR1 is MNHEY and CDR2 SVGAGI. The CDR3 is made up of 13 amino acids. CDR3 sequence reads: CASSYIGGYGYTF. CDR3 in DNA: TGTGCCAGCAGTTACATTGGCGGCTATGGCTACACCTTC.

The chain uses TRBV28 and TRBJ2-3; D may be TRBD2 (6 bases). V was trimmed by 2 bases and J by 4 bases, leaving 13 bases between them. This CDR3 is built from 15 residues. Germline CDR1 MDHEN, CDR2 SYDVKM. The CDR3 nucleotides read TGTGCCAGCAGTTTACGCGGGAACGTGGCAGATACGCAGTATTTT. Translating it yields CASSLRGNVADTQYF.

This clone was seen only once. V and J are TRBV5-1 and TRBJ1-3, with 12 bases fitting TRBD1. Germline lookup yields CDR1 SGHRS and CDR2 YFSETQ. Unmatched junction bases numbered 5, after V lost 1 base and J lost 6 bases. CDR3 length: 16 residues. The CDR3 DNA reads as TGCGCCAGCAGCTTGTGGGGACAGGGGGCGGAAAACACCATATATTTT. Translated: CASSLWGQGAENTIYF. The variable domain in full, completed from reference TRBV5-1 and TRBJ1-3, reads KAGVTQTPRYLIKTRGQQVTLSCSPISGHRSVSWYQQTPGQGLQFLFEYFSETQRNKGNFPGRFSGRQFSNSRSEMNVSTLELGDSALYLCASSLWGQGAENTIYFGEGSWLTVV.

CDR3 region: CASSLSGYGYTF. The CDR3, as DNA: TGTGCCAGCAGCTTATCGGGGTACGGCTACACCTTC. V is TRBV11-2 and J is TRBJ1-2, with D unclear. V lost 2 bases to trimming and J lost 8 bases, with 9 bases between them. Per the germline V gene, CDR1 is SGHAT and CDR2 is FQNNGV. This CDR3 is 12 amino acids long.

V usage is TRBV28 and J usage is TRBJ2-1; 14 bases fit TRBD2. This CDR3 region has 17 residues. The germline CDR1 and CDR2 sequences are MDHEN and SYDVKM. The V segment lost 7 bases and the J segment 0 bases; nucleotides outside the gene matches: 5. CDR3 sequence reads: CASKWTSGGYSYNEQFF. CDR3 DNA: TGTGCCAGCAAGTGGACTAGCGGGGGGTACTCCTACAATGAGCAGTTCTTC. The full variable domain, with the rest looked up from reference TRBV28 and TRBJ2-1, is DVKVTQSSRYLVKRTGEKVFLECVQDMDHENMFWYRQDPGLGLRLIYFSYDVKMKEKGDIPEGYSVSREKKERFSLILESASTNQTSMYLCASKWTSGGYSYNEQFFGPGTRLTVL.

The CDR3 DNA reads as TGTGCCAGCAGTTCATCGGGGGGCCCGGGGCCAGAGCAGTTCTTC. The encoded protein is CASSSSGGPGPEQFF. The chain has TRBV25-1 and TRBJ2-1, with D possibly being TRBD2 (7 bases). With 5 bases removed from V and 10 bases from J, the gap between germline ends came to 21 bases. This CDR3 is 15 amino acids long. CDR1 and CDR2 (germline): MGHDK, SYGVNS.

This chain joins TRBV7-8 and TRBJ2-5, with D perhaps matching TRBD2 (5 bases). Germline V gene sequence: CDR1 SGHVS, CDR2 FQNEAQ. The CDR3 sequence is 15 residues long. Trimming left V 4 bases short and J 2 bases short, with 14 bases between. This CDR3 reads CASSSSTIRQETQYF. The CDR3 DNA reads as TGTGCCAGCAGCTCATCGACTATACGTCAAGAGACCCAGTACTTC.

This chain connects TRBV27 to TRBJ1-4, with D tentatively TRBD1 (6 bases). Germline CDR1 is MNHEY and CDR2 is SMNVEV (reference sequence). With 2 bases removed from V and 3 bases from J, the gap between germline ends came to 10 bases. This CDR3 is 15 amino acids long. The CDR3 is CASSLMGASNEKLFF. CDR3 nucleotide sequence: TGTGCCAGCAGTTTAATGGGGGCTTCTAATGAAAAACTGTTTTTT.

Here the CDR3 DNA reads TGTGCCAGCAGGGTTACGGGACAGGGGATCGAGCAGTACTTC. Amino acids: CASRVTGQGIEQYF. This chain uses TRBV5-4 with TRBJ2-7; 10 bases fit TRBD1. V was pared by 5 bases and J by 6 bases, with 8 bases of the junction left unmatched. This CDR3 comprises 14 residues. Germline CDR1 SGHNT, CDR2 YYREEE (reference sequence).

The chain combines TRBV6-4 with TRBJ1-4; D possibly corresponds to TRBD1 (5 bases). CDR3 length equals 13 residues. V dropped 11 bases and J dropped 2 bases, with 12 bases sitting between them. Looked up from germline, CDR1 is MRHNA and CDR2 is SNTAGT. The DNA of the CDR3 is TGTGCCGGATGTGGGGCTACTAATGAAAAACTGTTTTTT. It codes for CAGCGATNEKLFF.

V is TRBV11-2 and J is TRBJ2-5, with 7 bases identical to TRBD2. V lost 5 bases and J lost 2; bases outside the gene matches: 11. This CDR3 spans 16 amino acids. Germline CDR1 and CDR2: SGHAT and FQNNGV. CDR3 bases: TGTGCCAGCAGCCTAAATCCGGGACTATCACAAGAGACCCAGTACTTC. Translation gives CASSLNPGLSQETQYF.

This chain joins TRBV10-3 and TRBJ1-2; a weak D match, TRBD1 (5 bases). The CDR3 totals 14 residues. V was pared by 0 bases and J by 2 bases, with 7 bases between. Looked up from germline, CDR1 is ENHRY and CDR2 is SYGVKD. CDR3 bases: TGTGCCATCAGTGAGTCAAGGGGAAACTATGGCTACACCTTC. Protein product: CAISESRGNYGYTF.

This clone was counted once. The CDR3, as DNA: TGTGCCAGCAGCTTAGGGGAGACAGGGATTGGCGAAAAACTGTTTTTT. Translating it yields CASSLGETGIGEKLFF. This sequence joins TRBV7-9 and TRBJ1-4, with TRBD1 matching over 7 bases. This CDR3 comprises 16 residues. V gave up 1 base and J gave up 8 bases; unmatched junction bases: 10. Germline V lookup: CDR1 SEHNR, CDR2 FQNEAQ (reference sequence).

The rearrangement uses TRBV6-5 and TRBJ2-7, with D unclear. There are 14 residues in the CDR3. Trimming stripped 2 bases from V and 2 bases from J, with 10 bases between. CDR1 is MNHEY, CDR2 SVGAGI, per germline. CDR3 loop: CASSYHPSPYEQYF. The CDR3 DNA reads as TGTGCCAGCAGTTACCACCCAAGCCCCTACGAGCAGTACTTC.

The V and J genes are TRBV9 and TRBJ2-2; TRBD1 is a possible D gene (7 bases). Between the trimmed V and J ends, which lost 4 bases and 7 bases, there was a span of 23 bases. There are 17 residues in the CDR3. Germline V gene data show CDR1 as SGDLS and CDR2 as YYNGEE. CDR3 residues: CASSTRRGEPPIGELFF. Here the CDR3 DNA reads TGTGCCAGCAGCACTCGCAGGGGGGAGCCACCGATCGGGGAGCTGTTTTTT. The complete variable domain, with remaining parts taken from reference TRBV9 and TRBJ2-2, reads DSGVTQTPKHLITATGQRVTLRCSPRSGDLSVYWYQQSLDQGLQFLIQYYNGEERAKGNILERFSAQQFPDLHSELNLSSLELGDSALYFCASSTRRGEPPIGELFFGEGSRLTVL.